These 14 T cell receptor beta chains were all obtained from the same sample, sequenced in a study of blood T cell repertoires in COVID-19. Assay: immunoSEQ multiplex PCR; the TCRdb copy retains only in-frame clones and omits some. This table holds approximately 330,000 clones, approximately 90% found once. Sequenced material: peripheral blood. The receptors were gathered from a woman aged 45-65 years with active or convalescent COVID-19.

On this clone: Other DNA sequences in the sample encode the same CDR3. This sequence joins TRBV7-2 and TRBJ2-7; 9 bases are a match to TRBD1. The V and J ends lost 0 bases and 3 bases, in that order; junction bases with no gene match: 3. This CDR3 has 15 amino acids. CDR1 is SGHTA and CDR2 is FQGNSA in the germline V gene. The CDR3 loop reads CASSLAADRGYEQYF. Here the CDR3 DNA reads TGTGCCAGCAGCTTAGCTGCGGACAGGGGCTACGAGCAGTACTTC.

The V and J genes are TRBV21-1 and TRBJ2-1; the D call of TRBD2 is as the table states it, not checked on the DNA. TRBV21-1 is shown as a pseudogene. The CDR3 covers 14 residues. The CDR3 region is CASHGTIPYNEQFF. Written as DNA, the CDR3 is TGTGCCAGCCACGGGACTATTCCTTACAATGAGCAGTTCTTC.

This CDR3 reads CASSLEGTGHYTF. The CDR3 DNA follows: TGTGCCAGCAGCTTAGAGGGGACAGGACACTACACCTTC. The gene calls are TRBV7-2 and TRBJ1-2; TRBD1 aligns across 8 bases. Trimming cost V 1 base and J 10 bases; bases outside gene matches: 5. The CDR3 is 13 amino acids. Germline V gene sequence: CDR1 SGHTA, CDR2 FQGNSA. The whole variable domain, filled in from reference TRBV7-2 and TRBJ1-2, reads GAGVSQSPSNKVTEKGKDVELRCDPISGHTALYWYRQSLGQGLEFLIYFQGNSAPDKSGLPSDRFSAERTGGSVSTLTIQRTQQEDSAVYLCASSLEGTGHYTFGSGTRLTVV.

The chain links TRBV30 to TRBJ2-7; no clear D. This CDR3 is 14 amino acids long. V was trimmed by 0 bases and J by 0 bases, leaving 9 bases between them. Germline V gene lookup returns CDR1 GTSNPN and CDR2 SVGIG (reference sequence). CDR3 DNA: TGTGCCTGGAGTGTACTCCAGGCCTCCTACGAGCAGTACTTC. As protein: CAWSVLQASYEQYF.

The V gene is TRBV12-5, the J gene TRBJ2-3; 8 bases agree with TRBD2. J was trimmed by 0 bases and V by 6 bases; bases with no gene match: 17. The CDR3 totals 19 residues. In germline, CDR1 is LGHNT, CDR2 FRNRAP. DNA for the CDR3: TGTGCTAGTGGATATGGGCCCGGTCCCGGGGGGGGAAGCACAGATACGCAGTATTTT. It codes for CASGYGPGPGGGSTDTQYF.

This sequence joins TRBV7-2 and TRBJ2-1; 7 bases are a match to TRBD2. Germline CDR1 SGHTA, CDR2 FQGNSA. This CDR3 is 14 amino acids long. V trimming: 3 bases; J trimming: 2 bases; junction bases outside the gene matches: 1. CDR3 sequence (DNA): TGTGCCAGCAGCTTGAGCGGGGCCTACAATGAGCAGTTCTTC. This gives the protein CASSLSGAYNEQFF.

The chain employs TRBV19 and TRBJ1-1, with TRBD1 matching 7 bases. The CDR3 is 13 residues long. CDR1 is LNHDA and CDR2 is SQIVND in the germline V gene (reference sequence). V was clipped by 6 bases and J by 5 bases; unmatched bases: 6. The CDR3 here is CASRSSGGTEAFF. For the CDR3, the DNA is TGTGCCAGTAGGTCGTCAGGGGGGACTGAAGCTTTCTTT.

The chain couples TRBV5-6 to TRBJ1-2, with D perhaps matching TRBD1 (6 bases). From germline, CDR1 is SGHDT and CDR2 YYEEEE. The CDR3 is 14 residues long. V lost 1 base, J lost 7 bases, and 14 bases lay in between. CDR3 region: CASSLLGGGLGYTF. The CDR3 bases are TGTGCCAGCAGCTTGTTAGGTGGGGGCCTTGGCTACACCTTC.

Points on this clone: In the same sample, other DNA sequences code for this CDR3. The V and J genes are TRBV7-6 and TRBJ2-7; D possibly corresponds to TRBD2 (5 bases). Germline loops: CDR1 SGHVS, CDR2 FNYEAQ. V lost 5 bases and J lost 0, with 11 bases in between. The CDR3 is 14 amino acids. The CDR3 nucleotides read TGTGCCAGCAGCCCCAGAGGAGGCTCCTACGAGCAGTACTTC. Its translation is CASSPRGGSYEQYF.

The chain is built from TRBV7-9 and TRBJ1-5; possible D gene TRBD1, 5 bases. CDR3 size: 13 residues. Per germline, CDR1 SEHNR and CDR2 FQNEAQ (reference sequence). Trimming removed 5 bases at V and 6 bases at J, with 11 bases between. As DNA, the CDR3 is TGTGCCAGCAGCCCGACAGTTAGTCAGCCCCAGCATTTT. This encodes CASSPTVSQPQHF.

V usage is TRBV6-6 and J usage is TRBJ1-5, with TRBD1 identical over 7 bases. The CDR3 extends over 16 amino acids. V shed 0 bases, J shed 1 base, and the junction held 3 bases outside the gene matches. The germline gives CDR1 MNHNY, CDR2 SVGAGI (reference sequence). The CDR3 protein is CASSYSIRGSNQPQHF. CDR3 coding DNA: TGTGCCAGCAGTTACTCCATCAGGGGGAGCAATCAGCCCCAGCATTTT.

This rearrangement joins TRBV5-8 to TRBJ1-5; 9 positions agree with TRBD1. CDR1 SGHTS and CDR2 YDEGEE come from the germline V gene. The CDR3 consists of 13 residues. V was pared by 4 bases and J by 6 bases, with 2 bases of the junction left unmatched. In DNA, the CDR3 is TGTGCCAGCAGCCGACAGGGGGGTCAGCCCCAGCATTTT. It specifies CASSRQGGQPQHF.

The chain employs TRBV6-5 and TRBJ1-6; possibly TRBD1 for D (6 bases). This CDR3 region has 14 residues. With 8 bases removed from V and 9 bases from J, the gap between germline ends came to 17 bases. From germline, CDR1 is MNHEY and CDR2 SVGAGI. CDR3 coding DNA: TGTGCCAGCTCTGGGGGCAGGAGTGGTTCACCCCTCCACTTT. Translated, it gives CASSGGRSGSPLHF.

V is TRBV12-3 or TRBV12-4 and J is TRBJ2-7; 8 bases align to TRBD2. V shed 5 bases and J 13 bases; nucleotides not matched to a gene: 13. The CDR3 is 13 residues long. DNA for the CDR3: TGTGCCAGCAGTCGGACTAGCAGCGGAAACTTTTACTTC. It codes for CASSRTSSGNFYF.